A selection of T cell receptor beta chains follows, all from one sample in a study of glioma-infiltrating T cells. TCRdb reanalysed the multiplex PCR reads using MiXCR and keeps one entry per CDR3 protein. Of fewer than 200,000 distinct CDR3 sequences detected, roughly two fifths appear once; the ten largest clones hold about 5.2%. The specimen sequenced was glioma tissue, nonneoplastic brain tissue, or PBMCs (not recorded which). These receptors were collected from a human donor with low-grade glioma or glioblastoma, undergoing nonglioma brain surgery, or in good health (not recorded which). CDR3s include the opening cysteine and the closing phenylalanine or tryptophan. Fields, in order: clone size, V gene, J gene, D gene, CDR3 DNA, CDR3 protein. The D gene is left open where the match is weak. Size values are once, few and many counts, or a class for expanded clones, and some rows have none.

few	TRBV19	TRBJ2-1	TRBD2	TGTGCCAGTAGTAGTAGCGGGGGGGAATACAATGAGCAGTTCTTC	CASSSSGGEYNEQFF
NA	TRBV24-1	TRBJ2-1	NA	TGTGCCACCAGTGATCGGACAGCTGAGCAGTTCTTC	CATSDRTAEQFF
NA	TRBV4-2	TRBJ2-1	NA	TGTGCCAGCAGCCAAGATTGGTGGGACAATGAGCAGTTCTTC	CASSQDWWDNEQFF
many	TRBV27	TRBJ1-2	NA	TGTGCCAGCAGGCTTATCCCCTTAAAGGAGAGGGTTTGGGGCTACACCTTC	CASRLIPLKERVWGYTF
NA	TRBV5-1	TRBJ2-1	NA	TGCGCCAGCAGCTTGGCTGGTTTTCTCAATGAGCAGTTCTTC	CASSLAGFLNEQFF
NA	TRBV12-3/TRBV12-4	TRBJ1-5	NA	TGTGCCAGCAGTTTTGTTTCAAAGGGCAGCAATCAGCCCCAGCATTTT	CASSFVSKGSNQPQHF
NA	TRBV7-9	TRBJ2-7	TRBD2	TGTGCCAGCAGCTTACGCCCGGGACTAGCGGGAGGAGGGAGCTACGAGCAGTACTTC	CASSLRPGLAGGGSYEQYF
once	TRBV2	TRBJ2-1	NA	TGTGCCAGCAGAGTGAGACTTGAGAAGTTCTTC	CASRVRLEKFF
many	TRBV2	TRBJ1-1	NA	TGTGCCAGCAGTATCCAGATGAACACTGAAGCTTTCTTT	CASSIQMNTEAFF
many	TRBV28	TRBJ2-3	TRBD2	TGTGCCAGCAGTTTCATCAGCGGGACGCAAACGCAGTATTTT	CASSFISGTQTQYF
many	TRBV20-1	TRBJ1-1	NA	TGCAGTGTTCCACACATGGGATCGAACACTGAAGCTTTCTTT	CSVPHMGSNTEAFF
few	TRBV12-3/TRBV12-4	TRBJ1-5	TRBD1	TGTGCCAGCAGTAAAACCGGGACAGAGAATCAGCCCCAGCATTTT	CASSKTGTENQPQHF
many	TRBV6-1	TRBJ2-3	NA	TGTGCCAGCGGTCGAAGAAGCACAGATACGCAGTATTTT	CASGRRSTDTQYF
NA	TRBV29-1	TRBJ1-3	NA	TGCAGCGTCGTAGAGGACACCATATATTTT	CSVVEDTIYF
NA	TRBV28	TRBJ2-5	TRBD2	TGTGCCAGCAGTTCGGGACTAGCGGGAGGGCGAGAGACCCAGTACTTC	CASSSGLAGGRETQYF
NA	TRBV20-1	TRBJ2-1	TRBD2	TGCAGTGCCATGACTAGCGGGTGGAATGAGCAGTTCTTC	CSAMTSGWNEQFF
many	TRBV28	TRBJ2-1	NA	TGTGCCAGCAGTATTCGACGAGGATGGAATGAGCAGTTCTTC	CASSIRRGWNEQFF
many	TRBV19	TRBJ1-3	NA	TGTGCCAGTAGCAGGTTGGATGGAAACACCATATATTTT	CASSRLDGNTIYF
many	TRBV6-4	TRBJ2-3	TRBD2	TGTGCCAGCAGTGAAGGACTAGCGGGAGGTTTCGCAGATACGCAGTATTTT	CASSEGLAGGFADTQYF
many	TRBV25-1	TRBJ1-4	NA	TGTGCCAGCAGTGAATCGGGCGGAAAAAATGAAAAACTGTTTTTT	CASSESGGKNEKLFF
NA	TRBV7-2	TRBJ2-6	NA	TGTGCCAGCAGCTTAGGATCAGGGGCCAACTTCCTGACTTTC	CASSLGSGANFLTF
NA	TRBV28	TRBJ2-7	TRBD2	TGTGCCAGCCATCAAGCGGGAGCCTACGAGGAGTACTTC	CASHQAGAYEEYF
many	TRBV15	TRBJ2-5	TRBD1	TGTGCCACCAGCAGAGGACACCTAGGACAGGGGGTGGAGACCCAGTACTTC	CATSRGHLGQGVETQYF
many	TRBV27	TRBJ2-3	NA	TGTGCCAGCACCTCGCTCCAGAGCCCAGACACAGATACGCAGTATTTT	CASTSLQSPDTDTQYF
few	TRBV12-3/TRBV12-4	TRBJ1-2	NA	TGTGCCAGCAGTTTAGTCGGGGGTAGCTACACCTTC	CASSLVGGSYTF
many	TRBV28	TRBJ2-1	NA	TGTGCCAGCAGCCTTAGTGGAGTCAATGAGCAGTTCTTC	CASSLSGVNEQFF
NA	TRBV5-6	TRBJ1-1	NA	TGTGCCAGCAGCTTGGCGGTGGGGGGGGAAGCTTTCTTT	CASSLAVGGEAFF
NA	TRBV11-2	TRBJ2-7	NA	TGTGCCAGCAGCTTCCACGGATTATACGAGCAGTACTTC	CASSFHGLYEQYF
many	TRBV27	TRBJ1-4	NA	TGTGCCAGCAGTCCCAGGATTTATGAAAAACTGTTTTTT	CASSPRIYEKLFF
many	TRBV28	TRBJ2-5	NA	TGTGCCAGCAGAACCCGTGGAGGGAGGTTAGAGACCCAGTACTTC	CASRTRGGRLETQYF
many	TRBV28	TRBJ1-2	TRBD1	TGTGCCAGCAGTCACCGGGACAGCCACCCTAACTATGGCTACACCTTC	CASSHRDSHPNYGYTF
NA	TRBV29-1	TRBJ2-7	NA	TGCAGCGTTGGAGGGAATGGCGACGAGCAGTACTTC	CSVGGNGDEQYF
NA	TRBV7-2	TRBJ1-1	TRBD1	TGTGCCAGCAGCTACCGACAGGGGGTCCAAACTGAAGCTTTCTTT	CASSYRQGVQTEAFF
NA	TRBV11-2	TRBJ1-6	NA	TGTGCCAGCAGCTCAAATAATTCACCCCTCCACTTT	CASSSNNSPLHF
once	TRBV6-6	TRBJ2-1	NA	TGTGCCTCTGCACCCGGGGTCTATGAGCAGTTCTTC	CASAPGVYEQFF
many	TRBV2	TRBJ1-6	NA	TGTGCCAGCAGTACGGACGGGAATTCACCCCTCCACTTT	CASSTDGNSPLHF
NA	TRBV28	TRBJ2-5	TRBD1	TGTACCAGCAGCCCGGGACAGGGTGCGGGGGAGACCCAGTACTTC	CTSSPGQGAGETQYF
NA	TRBV28	TRBJ2-1	TRBD1	TGTGCCAGCAGTGCAGGGGGAGCGAACCATGAGCAGTTCTTC	CASSAGGANHEQFF
few	TRBV19	TRBJ2-1	TRBD2	TGTGCCAGCAGAAGGTCTAGCGGGAGTAATGAGCAGTTCTTC	CASRRSSGSNEQFF
many	TRBV20-1	TRBJ2-3	NA	TGCAGTGCTAGAGGCGACGGGGATACGCAGTATTTT	CSARGDGDTQYF
NA	TRBV12-3/TRBV12-4	TRBJ1-5	NA	TGTGCCAGCAGTTTCAGGGAAGCCAATCAGCCCCAGCATTTT	CASSFREANQPQHF
many	TRBV6-1	TRBJ2-3	NA	TGTGCCAGCAGCCCAAATGCCCTCGGCACAGATACGCAGTATTTT	CASSPNALGTDTQYF
few	TRBV3-1	TRBJ2-5	NA	TGTGCCAGCAGCCAGTTTCCAGGGCAGACCCAGTACTTC	CASSQFPGQTQYF
once	TRBV28	TRBJ2-1	TRBD2	TGTGCCAGCAGCCCGGTGGGTAGCGGGAGCAAATCCTATGAGCAGTTCTTC	CASSPVGSGSKSYEQFF
few	TRBV4-1	TRBJ2-3	NA	TGCGCCAGCAGCCAATGGGTCGGGAACACAGATACGCAGTATTTT	CASSQWVGNTDTQYF
NA	TRBV12-3/TRBV12-4	TRBJ2-7	NA	TGTGCCAGCAGTACGCTTGGCCACTGGGAGCAGTACTTC	CASSTLGHWEQYF
NA	TRBV11-1	TRBJ1-1	NA	TGTGCCAGCAGCTTAGACCACACCAACACTGAAGCTTTCTTT	CASSLDHTNTEAFF
once	TRBV29-1	TRBJ1-2	TRBD1	TGCAGCGTTGGGGACAGGGTGGACTATGGCTACACCTTC	CSVGDRVDYGYTF
few	TRBV5-1	TRBJ1-5	NA	TGCGCCAGCAGCCCTGACATTAGCAATCAGCCCCAGCATTTT	CASSPDISNQPQHF
NA	TRBV20-1	TRBJ2-7	TRBD2	TGCAGTGCCGGGCGGGAGACCTACGAGCAGTACTTC	CSAGRETYEQYF